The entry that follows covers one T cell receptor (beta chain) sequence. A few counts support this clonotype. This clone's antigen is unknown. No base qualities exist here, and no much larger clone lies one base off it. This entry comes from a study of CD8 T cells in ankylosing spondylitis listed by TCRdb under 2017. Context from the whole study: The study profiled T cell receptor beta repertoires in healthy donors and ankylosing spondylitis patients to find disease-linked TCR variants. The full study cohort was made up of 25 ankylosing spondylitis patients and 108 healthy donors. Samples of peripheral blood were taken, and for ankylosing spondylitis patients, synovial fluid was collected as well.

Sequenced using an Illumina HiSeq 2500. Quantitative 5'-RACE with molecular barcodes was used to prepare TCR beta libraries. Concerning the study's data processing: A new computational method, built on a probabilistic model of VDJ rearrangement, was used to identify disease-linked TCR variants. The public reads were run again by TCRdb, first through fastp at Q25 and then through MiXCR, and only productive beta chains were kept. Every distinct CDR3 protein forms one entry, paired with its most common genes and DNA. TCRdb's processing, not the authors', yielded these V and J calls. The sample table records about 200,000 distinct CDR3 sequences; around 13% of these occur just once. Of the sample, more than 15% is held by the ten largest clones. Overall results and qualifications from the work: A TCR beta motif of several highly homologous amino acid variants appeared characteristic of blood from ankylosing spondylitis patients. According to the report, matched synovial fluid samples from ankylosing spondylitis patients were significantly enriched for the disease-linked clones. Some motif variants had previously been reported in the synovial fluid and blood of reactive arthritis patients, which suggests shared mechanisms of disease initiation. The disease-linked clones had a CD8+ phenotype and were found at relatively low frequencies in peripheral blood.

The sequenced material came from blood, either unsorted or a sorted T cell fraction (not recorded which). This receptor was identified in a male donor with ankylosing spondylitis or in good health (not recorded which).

The nucleotides read TGTGCCACCAGCAGAGATCGTCCCTACGAGCAGTACTTC. This encodes CATSRDRPYEQYF. Recombination linked TRBV15 to TRBJ2-7, with an unclear D gene assignment. V and J are truncated by 0 bases and 2 bases respectively, leaving an intervening sequence of 5 bases. CDR1 and CDR2, per the germline V gene (reference sequence), are LNHNV and YYDKDF. The CDR3 holds 13 amino acids from the cysteine to the phenylalanine. The only DNA kept is the CDR3, 39 bases in frame from the first base.